This TCR beta chain comes out of a study of PD-1 and CTLA-4 blockade in melanoma. With 0 bases removed from V and 4 bases from J, the gap between germline ends came to 12 bases. This CDR3 region has 15 residues. CDR1 LGHNA and CDR2 YSLEER come from the germline V gene. The assay was immunoSEQ multiplex PCR, and TCRdb's table has in-frame clones only and misses some. This table has under 40,000 clones, around 89% appearing once. Here the sequenced sample was CD8+ T cells from peripheral blood, taken from a patient given anti-PD-1 treatment. This TCR derives from a human donor with melanoma. The rearrangement joins TRBV4-3 to TRBJ2-5; perhaps D is TRBD1 or TRBD2 (5 bases each). The CDR3: CASSQDIGAGETQYF. The CDR3 region has the DNA TGCGCCAGCAGCCAAGATATCGGGGCAGGAGAGACCCAGTACTTC.